Presented here are 2 T cell receptor beta chains from one specimen sequenced in a study of monozygotic twins with cystic fibrosis. Only in-frame clones appear in the TCRdb table, and some are missing; sequencing was by immunoSEQ multiplex PCR. The repertoire consists of about 14,000 clones, with 95% to 99% occurring once and the leading ten covering 0.41%. Sequencing was performed on blood. All receptors derive from a girl aged 2-10 years with cystic fibrosis.

The CDR3 DNA is TGTGCCAGCAGCAACCGGGACAGCCAAAACTATGGCTACACCTTC. As protein: CASSNRDSQNYGYTF. The chain is built from TRBV9 and TRBJ1-2; 7 nucleotides align to TRBD1. CDR1 is SGDLS and CDR2 is YYNGEE in the germline V gene. The CDR3 consists of 15 residues. Trimming at V came to 4 bases and at J to 2 bases, leaving 8 bases not matched to a gene. Variable domain in full (rest from reference TRBV9 and TRBJ1-2): DSGVTQTPKHLITATGQRVTLRCSPRSGDLSVYWYQQSLDQGLQFLIQYYNGEERAKGNILERFSAQQFPDLHSELNLSSLELGDSALYFCASSNRDSQNYGYTFGSGTRLTVV.

The CDR3 DNA follows: TGTGCCAGCAGTGATGGACTAGCGGCCGATACGCAGTATTTT. Amino acids: CASSDGLAADTQYF. This sequence joins TRBV6-4 and TRBJ2-3; 10 positions agree with TRBD2. Trimming at V came to 3 bases and at J to 6 bases, leaving 3 bases not matched to a gene. The V gene's germline CDR1 is MRHNA and CDR2 SNTAGT. This CDR3 is built from 14 residues.